A selection of T cell receptor beta chains follows, all from one sample in a study of T cells in tuberculosis. Sequencing was performed with immunoSEQ multiplex PCR; in TCRdb, only in-frame clones are kept and a portion is missing. The profile shows some 30,000 clones, about 82% of them singletons. Specimen: PBMCs, collected at tuberculosis diagnosis. The receptors here all came from an adult with tuberculosis. Both conserved end residues are part of each CDR3.

CDR3 protein	V gene	J gene
CASSPGGGILNGYTF	TRBV18	TRBJ1-2
CASRLGGSNQPQHF	TRBV6-1	TRBJ1-5
CASSDNRYQPQHF	TRBV7-8	TRBJ1-5
CASSLVGGQADTQYF	TRBV11-2	TRBJ2-3
CASSYSYGVGNEKLFF	TRBV6-5	TRBJ1-4
CASTVAQGGTGYTF	TRBV7-9	TRBJ1-2
CASSKRAGPEQYF	TRBV6-1	TRBJ2-7
CASSPSSGHTAGGELFF	TRBV5-4	TRBJ2-2
CASPLGRGQAYEQYF	TRBV18	TRBJ2-7
CASSVRQAGEQYF	TRBV2	TRBJ2-7
CASSPASTRGLNTEAFF	TRBV7-9	TRBJ1-1
CASMEWANEKLFF	TRBV6-1	TRBJ1-4
CASSLIGAGETNTEAFF	TRBV7-6	TRBJ1-1
CASSPMDRIPYYGYTF	TRBV5-8	TRBJ1-2
CASSHPMRSNEQYF	TRBV11-2	TRBJ2-7
CASSVGTSGSDTQYF	TRBV9	TRBJ2-3
CASSEWDRVLTEAFF	TRBV7-9	TRBJ1-1
CAWSVDLGYGYTF	TRBV30	TRBJ1-2
CASSRDHRGDTQYF	TRBV27	TRBJ2-3
CASSGEISNQPQHF	TRBV6-1	TRBJ1-5
CAWSVQGARGETQYF	TRBV30	TRBJ2-5
CASSQGQRGGYNEQFF	TRBV4-1	TRBJ2-1
CASSLDRPMEGSGANVLTF	TRBV5-4	TRBJ2-6
CASSAVPYSTDTQYF	TRBV9	TRBJ2-3
CASSLGATPYEQYF	TRBV28	TRBJ2-7
CASSRAGRGGLESQTQYF	TRBV4-1	TRBJ2-5
CASSDNGGVGEKLFF	TRBV10-2	TRBJ1-4
CASSPDGAQNTQYF	TRBV18	TRBJ2-3
CASSLRQGYSNQPQHF	TRBV5-6	TRBJ1-5
CASSPTLTKKSGQGAGELFF	TRBV4-1	TRBJ2-2
CASSLAGVGSFTSGNTIYF	TRBV5-1	TRBJ1-3
CASSRQIQVHF	TRBV14	TRBJ2-3
CASSPSIRGSGGRDTQYF	TRBV7-8	TRBJ2-3
CASSQVEQGNYGYTF	TRBV4-2	TRBJ1-2
CASVGQGFSNEQFF	TRBV27	TRBJ2-1
CASSPRTGGDEQYF	TRBV9	TRBJ2-7
CASTPGQGVAYEQYF	TRBV9	TRBJ2-7
CATETTGGGGQPQHF	TRBV6-1	TRBJ1-5
CASSTGQGDEQYF	TRBV19	TRBJ2-7